Listed here are 20 T cell receptor beta chains from one sample, sequenced in a study of blood T cell repertoires in COVID-19. TCRdb's table, derived via immunoSEQ multiplex PCR, lists solely in-frame clones and lacks some. The table lists more than 50,000 clones, roughly four fifths of them singletons. Material for sequencing was peripheral blood. These receptors all stem from a human donor in a cohort sampled during active COVID-19.

This sequence joins TRBV7-9 and TRBJ2-5; D is perhaps TRBD1 (5 bases). V dropped 0 bases and J dropped 5 bases, with 16 bases sitting between them. Germline loops: CDR1 SEHNR, CDR2 FQNEAQ (reference sequence). The CDR3 runs to 16 residues. In DNA, the CDR3 is TGTGCCAGCAGCTTAGCGAGTCTGATGGCAGGGGAGACCCAGTACTTC. This translates into CASSLASLMAGETQYF.

V and J are TRBV7-9 and TRBJ1-2; D not certain. With 0 bases removed from V and 7 bases from J, the gap between germline ends came to 12 bases. Germline V gives CDR1 SEHNR, CDR2 FQNEAQ (reference sequence). CDR3 length: 14 amino acids. CDR3 nucleotides: TGTGCCAGCAGCTTAGCGGGCGCCGAGGGTGGCTACACCTTC. Translating it yields CASSLAGAEGGYTF.

The rearrangement joins TRBV30 to TRBJ2-7, with TRBD1 as a possible D gene (6 bases). The CDR3 runs 13 residues. The germline CDR1 and CDR2 sequences are GTSNPN and SVGIG (reference sequence). V was cut by 2 bases and J by 5 bases, with 13 bases left in between. CDR3 sequence: CAWSTQGFHEQYF. The DNA for the CDR3 is TGTGCCTGGAGTACACAGGGTTTCCACGAGCAGTACTTC.

The CDR3 nucleotides are TGTGCCAGCAGCCAAGACGTCTGGCCCAGAGCTTTCTTT. Translated: CASSQDVWPRAFF. This rearrangement joins TRBV4-2 to TRBJ1-1; the D is unclear. CDR1 is LGHNA and CDR2 is YNFKEQ in the germline V gene. V lost 0 bases to trimming and J lost 10 bases, with 12 bases between them. CDR3 size: 13 residues.

The gene calls are TRBV28 and TRBJ2-7, with D perhaps TRBD2 (6 bases). The germline gives CDR1 MDHEN, CDR2 SYDVKM. V lost 1 base, J lost 0 bases, and 13 bases lay in between. The CDR3 length is 16 residues. CDR3 amino acids: CASSLFPGRSSYEQYV. The CDR3 coding sequence is TGTGCCAGCAGTTTATTTCCGGGGAGGAGCTCCTACGAGCAGTACGTC.

This clone has a single count. The rearrangement links TRBV10-3 to TRBJ2-5, with 9 bases aligning to TRBD2. There are 17 residues in the CDR3. The germline CDR1 and CDR2 sequences are ENHRY and SYGVKD. V gave up 8 bases and J gave up 0 bases; unmatched junction bases: 13. The CDR3 coding sequence is TGTGCCATCGGGTACGCCGCGGGGGGGATGTACCAAGAGACCCAGTACTTC. Residues: CAIGYAAGGMYQETQYF.

This clone was picked up a small number of times. V gene TRBV5-1 combines with J gene TRBJ2-7; 7 bases fit TRBD1. Germline V lookup: CDR1 SGHRS, CDR2 YFSETQ. The CDR3 runs 14 residues. J was trimmed by 5 bases and V by 3 bases; bases with no gene match: 8. This chain's CDR3 is CASSSGQEVHEQYF. The CDR3 nucleotides are TGCGCCAGCAGCTCAGGACAGGAGGTCCACGAGCAGTACTTC.

The chain has TRBV27 and TRBJ2-7; D might be TRBD2 (5 bases). V was cut by 2 bases and J by 5 bases, with 7 bases left in between. Germline CDR1 MNHEY, CDR2 SMNVEV (reference sequence). The CDR3 length is 12 residues. The CDR3 spells CASSLLGDEQYF. In DNA, the CDR3 is TGTGCCAGCAGTTTACTCGGGGACGAGCAGTACTTC.

The genes are TRBV27 and TRBJ2-7; a possible D gene is TRBD1 (6 bases). V shed 5 bases and J shed 1 base, with 15 bases lying between them. CDR3 size: 15 residues. Germline loops: CDR1 MNHEY, CDR2 SMNVEV (reference sequence). The CDR3 nucleotides read TGTGCCAGCAGTAAAACCACTGGACAGTCCTACGAGCAGTACTTC. It encodes CASSKTTGQSYEQYF.

The J gene is TRBJ1-5, the V gene TRBV14, with D uncertain. Trimming pared 3 bases from V and 7 bases from J, leaving 16 bases between. The CDR3 sequence is 15 residues long. Germline CDR1 is SGHDN and CDR2 is FVKESK. As DNA, the CDR3 is TGTGCCAGCAGCCACCTACAGAACCCGGGGCAGCCCCAGCATTTT. Its protein is CASSHLQNPGQPQHF. The full variable domain, rest sourced from reference TRBV14 and TRBJ1-5, is EAGVTQFPSHSVIEKGQTVTLRCDPISGHDNLYWYRRVMGKEIKFLLHFVKESKQDESGMPNNRFLAERTGGTYSTLKVQPAELEDSGVYFCASSHLQNPGQPQHFGDGTRLSIL.

The chain recombines TRBV21-1 with TRBJ2-2; the D call in the table, TRBD1, was not verified against the DNA. TRBV21-1 is flagged as a pseudogene. This CDR3 is built from 15 residues. The CDR3 nucleotides are TGTGCCAGCAGCATTCCAGGGGCCAACACCGGGGAGCTGTTTTTT. As protein: CASSIPGANTGELFF.

V and J are TRBV5-1 and TRBJ1-2, with 11 bases aligning to TRBD1. The CDR3 length is 15 residues. In germline, CDR1 is SGHRS, CDR2 YFSETQ. The V gene end was trimmed by 6 bases and the J gene end by 6 bases; junction bases not matched to a gene: 10. CDR3 amino acids: CASTPGGQGDHGYTF. The CDR3 coding sequence is TGCGCCAGCACCCCGGGGGGACAGGGGGACCATGGCTACACCTTC.

The V gene is TRBV20-1, the J gene TRBJ2-3; 10 bases map to TRBD2. With 3 bases clipped from V and 4 bases from J, the junction kept 13 bases outside the gene matches. The CDR3 is 17 residues long. CDR1 is DFQATT and CDR2 is SNEGSKA in the germline V gene (reference sequence). The chain's CDR3 is CSASSTQASGGADTQYF. The CDR3 DNA reads as TGCAGTGCTAGTAGCACCCAGGCTAGCGGGGGAGCAGATACGCAGTATTTT.

The chain recombines TRBV28 with TRBJ1-5; D is unresolved. This CDR3 spans 15 amino acids. V was cut by 2 bases and J by 5 bases, with 13 bases left in between. CDR1 MDHEN and CDR2 SYDVKM come from the germline V gene. The CDR3, as DNA: TGTGCCAGCAGTTTAGTTGCGGGCCGCGATCAGCCCCAGCATTTT. Translated, it gives CASSLVAGRDQPQHF.

The gene calls are TRBV7-6 and TRBJ1-5; no firm D call. Deletions cut 1 base from V and 8 bases from J, with 12 bases between. CDR1 and CDR2 from the germline V gene are SGHVS and FNYEAQ. The CDR3 spans 14 residues. The CDR3 reads CASSLVEGFEPQHF. The CDR3 DNA is TGTGCCAGCAGCTTAGTCGAGGGATTCGAGCCCCAGCATTTT. The whole variable domain, remainder taken from reference TRBV7-6 and TRBJ1-5, is GAGVSQSPRYKVTKRGQDVALRCDPISGHVSLYWYRQALGQGPEFLTYFNYEAQQDKSGLPNDRFSAERPEGSISTLTIQRTEQRDSAMYRCASSLVEGFEPQHFGDGTRLSIL.

This clone occurred a few times. V is TRBV30 and J is TRBJ1-2; 7 positions match TRBD1. V gave up 7 bases and J gave up 3 bases; unmatched junction bases: 2. The CDR3 length is 11 residues. The V gene's germline CDR1 is GTSNPN and CDR2 SVGIG (reference sequence). The CDR3 nucleotides read TGTGCCTATGACAGGGACTATGGCTACACCTTC. Protein sequence: CAYDRDYGYTF.

The gene calls are TRBV28 and TRBJ1-6, with 9 bases fitting TRBD1. Germline-derived CDR1 and CDR2 are MDHEN and SYDVKM. Germline trimming cut 6 bases from V and 7 bases from J; bases unmatched to any gene: 4. This CDR3 spans 14 amino acids. The CDR3 is CASRMGQGNSPLHF. CDR3 in DNA: TGTGCCAGCAGAATGGGACAGGGAAATTCACCCCTCCACTTT.

The V gene is TRBV7-9, the J gene TRBJ1-2, with a tentative D call TRBD1 (6 bases). The CDR3 spans 14 residues. V gave up 5 bases and J gave up 4 bases, with 14 bases separating them. The germline CDR1 and CDR2 sequences are SEHNR and FQNEAQ (reference sequence). CDR3 sequence (DNA): TGTGCCAGCAGCCGACCAGACAGGACCTATGGCTACACCTTC. Its protein product is CASSRPDRTYGYTF.

This chain connects TRBV5-6 to TRBJ2-3; possible D gene TRBD1, 5 bases. Germline values: CDR1 SGHDT, CDR2 YYEEEE. The CDR3 runs 16 residues. Between the trimmed V and J ends, which lost 0 bases and 0 bases, there was a span of 11 bases. The CDR3 region has the DNA TGTGCCAGCAGCTTGGTACGACAGTCTAGCACAGATACGCAGTATTTT. This encodes CASSLVRQSSTDTQYF.

The genes are TRBV27 and TRBJ2-2, with TRBD2 matching over 15 bases. With 2 bases clipped from V and 6 bases from J, the junction kept 7 bases outside the gene matches. CDR3 length: 18 amino acids. Germline values: CDR1 MNHEY, CDR2 SMNVEV (reference sequence). The CDR3 spells CASSLKGLAGGLPGELFF. The CDR3 DNA follows: TGTGCCAGCAGTTTAAAAGGACTAGCGGGGGGGCTTCCCGGGGAGCTGTTTTTT.